One sample yielded the 10 T cell receptor beta chains listed below, sequenced in a study of blood T cells in healthy people across ages. PCR was performed a second time for about 7 to 12 cycles using a sample-barcoded 5' primer and a J-beta primer mix. TCRdb ran MiXCR on the 5' RACE reads and lists one entry per CDR3 protein. The sample shows over 700,000 distinct CDR3 sequences, roughly 25% of them seen only once. These data are also associated with another study on T cells of mothers and their children.

Sequencing used blood. These receptors originate from a boy aged 5 to 17 in good health.

The V gene is TRBV28, the J gene TRBJ2-5; TRBD1 matches 7 bases. The CDR3 is 16 amino acids. CDR1 MDHEN and CDR2 SYDVKM come from the germline V gene. V dropped 6 bases and J dropped 3; count of bases not matched to a gene: 13. The CDR3 DNA reads TGTGCCAGCAGCGATTTCACCGGGACAGAGGAAGAGACCCAGTACTTC. Its protein product is CASSDFTGTEEETQYF. Full variable domain (outside the CDR3, taken from reference TRBV28 and TRBJ2-5): DVKVTQSSRYLVKRTGEKVFLECVQDMDHENMFWYRQDPGLGLRLIYFSYDVKMKEKGDIPEGYSVSREKKERFSLILESASTNQTSMYLCASSDFTGTEEETQYFGPGTRLLVL.

This clonotype was counted a few times. The V gene is TRBV7-6, the J gene TRBJ1-6; 7 bases map to TRBD1. CDR1 and CDR2 from the germline V gene are SGHVS and FNYEAQ. CDR3 size: 16 residues. The V segment lost 5 bases and the J segment 3 bases; nucleotides outside the gene matches: 7. The CDR3 nucleotides read TGTGCCAGCAGCAAGACAGGGCATATCTATAATTCACCCCTCCACTTT. It is translated as CASSKTGHIYNSPLHF.

The genes are TRBV28 and TRBJ2-5; 9 positions match TRBD2. TRBJ2-7 explains the end of the DNA better; the J call may be wrong. The CDR3 totals 17 residues. Germline V gene sequence: CDR1 MDHEN, CDR2 SYDVKM. Here the CDR3 DNA reads TGTGCCAGCAGTTTGGGGGTCGGGGCTAGCGGGATCTACGAGCAGTACTTC. Translation gives CASSLGVGASGIYEQYF.

V gene TRBV4-3 combines with J gene TRBJ2-3, with D perhaps being TRBD1 or TRBD2 (6 bases each). Between the trimmed V and J ends, which lost 1 base and 4 bases, there was a span of 15 bases. This CDR3 has 16 amino acids. Germline loops: CDR1 LGHNA, CDR2 YSLEER. In nucleotides, the CDR3 is TGCGCCAGCAGCCAAGGTTGGGGGGACAACGCAGATACGCAGTATTTT. This codes for CASSQGWGDNADTQYF.

CDR3 amino acids: CASSLGGGQGEKLFF. The CDR3 DNA follows: TGTGCCAGCAGTTTAGGGGGGGGCCAGGGGGAAAAACTGTTTTTT. V gene TRBV12-3 or TRBV12-4 combines with J gene TRBJ1-4; D perhaps matches TRBD1 (6 bases). The V and J ends lost 1 base and 8 bases respectively, with 14 bases between them. This CDR3 spans 15 amino acids.

This sequence joins TRBV20-1 and TRBJ2-5; no definite D call. The V gene's germline CDR1 is DFQATT and CDR2 SNEGSKA (reference sequence). The CDR3 has 12 amino acids. Trimming took off 4 bases at V and 2 bases at J, with 8 bases between the two ends. Here the CDR3 reads CSANAAQETQYF. The CDR3 DNA sequence: TGCAGTGCTAACGCGGCACAAGAGACCCAGTACTTC.

In DNA form, the CDR3 reads TGCAGTGCTAGCAACAAGCGATACAATCAGCCCCAGCATTTT. It yields the protein CSASNKRYNQPQHF. The rearrangement joins TRBV20-1 to TRBJ1-5, with D hard to call. This CDR3 spans 14 amino acids. CDR1 is DFQATT and CDR2 is SNEGSKA in the germline V gene (reference sequence). The V and J ends lost 3 bases and 3 bases respectively, with 12 bases between them.

This rearrangement joins TRBV4-1 to TRBJ2-2; D is unclear. The CDR3 spans 13 residues. Germline CDR1 MGHRA, CDR2 YSYEKL. The V and J ends lost 0 bases and 7 bases respectively, with 6 bases between them. In nucleotides, the CDR3 is TGCGCCAGCAGCCAAGATTCGGGCGGGGAGCTGTTTTTT. Translated: CASSQDSGGELFF.

This chain joins TRBV3-1 and TRBJ1-2; D is unresolved. The germline gives CDR1 LGHDT, CDR2 YNNKEL (reference sequence). This CDR3 region has 14 residues. The V end lost 0 bases, the J end lost 6 bases, and 11 bases lay between the germline ends. The CDR3 DNA reads as TGTGCCAGCAGCCAAGATTGCAGGTGGAATGGCTACACCTTC. Translated, it gives CASSQDCRWNGYTF.

A few counts support this clonotype. The chain links TRBV5-1 to TRBJ2-5, with no clear D. The CDR3 loop spans 11 amino acids. V dropped 0 bases and J dropped 9 bases, with 6 bases sitting between them. In germline, CDR1 is SGHRS, CDR2 YFSETQ. The DNA of the CDR3 is TGCGCCAGCAGCTTGGAGGGTTCCCAGTACTTC. Protein sequence: CASSLEGSQYF.